This is a list of T cell receptor beta chains from one sample in a study of OX40 agonist ivuxolimab in advanced cancers. The method was immunoSEQ multiplex PCR; TCRdb's version includes in-frame clones alone and lacks a portion of them. The sample yields approximately 91,000 clones, roughly 85% seen once. The sample in question was CD4+ or CD8+ T cells sorted from blood, obtained in a trial of the OX40 agonist ivuxolimab. Source of these receptors: an adult with an advanced solid tumor such as melanoma, head and neck, liver or kidney cancer. Both conserved end residues are part of each CDR3. The order of the fields is clone size, V gene, J gene, D gene, CDR3 DNA, CDR3 protein. The D gene is left open where the match is weak. Part of the rows lack a size; the others show once, few, many or a class for expanded clones.

size: .
V: TRBV14
J: TRBJ1-2
D: .
DNA: TGTGCCAGCAGCCAATTCTACGTGGATGGCTACACCTTC
CDR3: CASSQFYVDGYTF

size: .
V: TRBV6-6
J: TRBJ2-5
D: TRBD1
DNA: TGTGCCAGCCGAACAGGGGCGGCGGAGACCCAGTACTTC
CDR3: CASRTGAAETQYF

size: .
V: TRBV29-1
J: TRBJ2-5
D: .
DNA: TGCAGCGTTGACCCGGCGGAGACCCAGTACTTC
CDR3: CSVDPAETQYF

size: .
V: TRBV5-4
J: TRBJ2-7
D: .
DNA: TGTGCCAGCAGCTCAGGGGCTGGCGAGCAGTACTTC
CDR3: CASSSGAGEQYF

size: .
V: TRBV27
J: TRBJ1-2
D: .
DNA: TGTGCCAGCAGTTTATTTCTCGAGGCCTCGGGCGGCTACACCTTC
CDR3: CASSLFLEASGGYTF

size: once
V: TRBV10-3
J: TRBJ1-1
D: .
DNA: TGTGCCACGACAGGGAACACTGAAGCTTTCTTT
CDR3: CATTGNTEAFF

size: once
V: TRBV14
J: TRBJ1-5
D: .
DNA: TGTGCCAGCAGCCGCGGCCTGCATCAGCCCCAGCATTTT
CDR3: CASSRGLHQPQHF

size: .
V: TRBV5-6
J: TRBJ2-2
D: TRBD2
DNA: TGTGCCACTAAGACTAGCGGGGGCCAGAACACCGGGGAGCTGTTTTTT
CDR3: CATKTSGGQNTGELFF

size: once
V: TRBV7-9
J: TRBJ1-1
D: .
DNA: TGTGCCAGCAGCTCGGCGATAAACACTGAAGCTTTCTTT
CDR3: CASSSAINTEAFF

size: .
V: TRBV10-1
J: TRBJ2-5
D: TRBD1
DNA: TGCGCCAGCAGCAAATCCCGGGACAGCCAAGAGACCCAGTACTTC
CDR3: CASSKSRDSQETQYF

size: .
V: TRBV5-1
J: TRBJ2-7
D: .
DNA: TGCGCCAGCAGCAGTGGTTTTCGGGCCGGACCCTACGAGCAGTACTTC
CDR3: CASSSGFRAGPYEQYF

size: .
V: TRBV7-6
J: TRBJ2-5
D: TRBD2
DNA: TGTGCCAGCAGCTTAGTAGCGGGGGGGCCAGAGACCCAGTACTTC
CDR3: CASSLVAGGPETQYF

size: .
V: TRBV5-1
J: TRBJ1-4
D: .
DNA: TGCGCCAGCAGCCGTGGCGCAACTAATGAAAAACTGTTTTTT
CDR3: CASSRGATNEKLFF

size: .
V: TRBV15
J: TRBJ1-2
D: .
DNA: TGTGCCACCAGCAGAGATCCCTCGAAGGGGCGGGTGAGATTTAACTATGGCTACACCTTC
CDR3: CATSRDPSKGRVRFNYGYTF

size: once
V: TRBV5-1
J: TRBJ2-5
D: TRBD2
DNA: TGCGCCAGCAGAGATCCGGGGGGGCCGTACCAAGAGACCCAGTACTTC
CDR3: CASRDPGGPYQETQYF

size: .
V: TRBV13
J: TRBJ2-3
D: .
DNA: TGTGCCAGCAGTGAGGAAGGGGCGGCAGATACGCAGTATTTT
CDR3: CASSEEGAADTQYF

size: .
V: TRBV2
J: TRBJ2-5
D: .
DNA: TGTGCCAGTTGTTCACTAGGCAATAAGGCGGAGACCCAGTACTTC
CDR3: CASCSLGNKAETQYF

size: few
V: TRBV6-1
J: TRBJ1-1
D: .
DNA: TGTGCCAGCAGTGAATCCTTAAACACTGAAGCTTTCTTT
CDR3: CASSESLNTEAFF

size: .
V: TRBV5-1
J: TRBJ2-5
D: .
DNA: TGCGCCAGCAGCTTGCAGGAGACCCAGTACTTC
CDR3: CASSLQETQYF

size: .
V: TRBV7-9
J: TRBJ1-1
D: .
DNA: TGTGCCAGCAGCTCGGACCCCGGGGGCACTGAAGCTTTCTTT
CDR3: CASSSDPGGTEAFF

size: .
V: TRBV7-2
J: TRBJ2-3
D: TRBD2
DNA: TGTGCCAGCAGCCCCGGACTAGTTCTGACAGATACGCAGTATTTT
CDR3: CASSPGLVLTDTQYF

size: .
V: TRBV5-1
J: TRBJ1-2
D: .
DNA: TGCGCCAGCAGGGAACCGGGACTCGGGGGCTACACCTTC
CDR3: CASREPGLGGYTF

size: .
V: TRBV28
J: TRBJ1-6
D: .
DNA: TGTGCCAGCAGTTCTAAGACAGGAGTGAGTTCACCCCTCCACTTT
CDR3: CASSSKTGVSSPLHF

size: .
V: TRBV7-8
J: TRBJ1-2
D: TRBD1
DNA: TGTGCCAGCAGCTTCCGGGACAGCACTAACTATGGCTACACCTTC
CDR3: CASSFRDSTNYGYTF

size: few
V: TRBV13
J: TRBJ2-1
D: TRBD2
DNA: TGTGCCAGCAGCTTATGGACTAGCGGGGCGTACAATGAGCAGTTCTTC
CDR3: CASSLWTSGAYNEQFF

size: .
V: TRBV11-2
J: TRBJ2-7
D: .
DNA: TGTGCCAGCAGCTTAGATCGTCGGGAGCAGTACTTC
CDR3: CASSLDRREQYF

size: .
V: TRBV6-1
J: TRBJ1-5
D: .
DNA: TGTGCCAGCAGGGCCGGGACAACAAATCAGCCCCAGCATTTT
CDR3: CASRAGTTNQPQHF

size: .
V: TRBV4-2
J: TRBJ2-2
D: .
DNA: TGTGCCAGCGGACGGACTTTTAACACCGGGGAGCTGTTTTTT
CDR3: CASGRTFNTGELFF

size: .
V: TRBV14
J: TRBJ2-7
D: TRBD1
DNA: TGTGCCAGCAGCCCCGGGACAGAAGAGCAGTACTTC
CDR3: CASSPGTEEQYF

size: .
V: TRBV27
J: TRBJ1-2
D: .
DNA: TGTGCCAGCAGTTTATATAGGTCGGGTCAGGGGATTTACCCGGACTATGGCTACACCTTC
CDR3: CASSLYRSGQGIYPDYGYTF

size: .
V: TRBV10-3
J: TRBJ2-6
D: .
DNA: TGTGCCATCACCCCGTCGGGGGGCACTTCTGGGGCCAACGTCCTGACTTTC
CDR3: CAITPSGGTSGANVLTF

size: .
V: TRBV7-9
J: TRBJ2-2
D: .
DNA: TGTGCCAGCAGCTTCGGTTCACTAGCCGTAGGCACCGGGGAGCTGTTTTTT
CDR3: CASSFGSLAVGTGELFF

size: .
V: TRBV5-6
J: TRBJ1-1
D: .
DNA: TGTGCCAGCAGCAGACAAAAGGGGACCCTGAACACTGAAGCTTTCTTT
CDR3: CASSRQKGTLNTEAFF

size: .
V: TRBV5-1
J: TRBJ2-2
D: .
DNA: TGCGCCAGCAGCTTGGTCGGGGGGCGCGGCACCGGGGAGCTGTTTTTT
CDR3: CASSLVGGRGTGELFF

size: .
V: TRBV14
J: TRBJ1-5
D: .
DNA: TGTGCCAGCAGTCAGGGTAGGAATCAGCCCCAGCATTTT
CDR3: CASSQGRNQPQHF

size: .
V: TRBV5-1
J: TRBJ2-2
D: .
DNA: TGCGCCAGCAGCTTAGGGAGCACCGGGGAGCTGTTTTTT
CDR3: CASSLGSTGELFF

size: .
V: TRBV6-1
J: TRBJ1-5
D: .
DNA: TGTGCCAGCAGTGGCCCGGGACTCATCAATCAGCCCCAGCATTTT
CDR3: CASSGPGLINQPQHF

size: .
V: TRBV19
J: TRBJ2-7
D: TRBD1
DNA: TGTGCCAGTAGTATCTCTCTACGGGACAGAGTCTACGAGCAGTACTTC
CDR3: CASSISLRDRVYEQYF

size: .
V: TRBV6-5
J: TRBJ1-2
D: .
DNA: TGTGCCAGCAGTTCAGGACAGACCTATGGCTACACCTTC
CDR3: CASSSGQTYGYTF

size: .
V: TRBV5-4
J: TRBJ2-7
D: TRBD2
DNA: TGTGCCAGCAGCTCCGGACTAGCGGAGACCTACGAGCAGTACTTC
CDR3: CASSSGLAETYEQYF

size: .
V: TRBV28
J: TRBJ1-5
D: TRBD1
DNA: TGTGCCAGCAGTTTAGCCGGAGGGGGCAGTCAGCCCCAGCATTTT
CDR3: CASSLAGGGSQPQHF